This T cell receptor (beta chain) was sequenced for a study of Graves' ophthalmopathy and Graves' hyperthyroidism. RNA transcripts provided the template for amplifying TCR beta CDR3 regions. Second-round multiplex PCR came after a first-round RT-PCR that employed HTBI primers. One entry per CDR3 protein results from TCRdb running MiXCR on the multiplex PCR reads. The sample lists about 1.2 million distinct CDR3 sequences; less than 45% were seen once. Notes on the study in general: With about 87% sensitivity and roughly 80% specificity, a 13-signature model separated ophthalmopathy from stable hyperthyroidism.

As concerns this clonotype: The antigen is undetermined. A junction end diverges from the germline sequence, so it may reflect a read error.

Sequenced input: peripheral blood or thyroid tissue (not recorded which). The sequence derives from an adult man with Graves' hyperthyroidism.

CDR3 loop: CASSRGTGGGRDYGYTF. The CDR3, as DNA: TGTGCCAGCAGTCGCGGGACAGGGGGAGGGCGGGACTATGGCTACACCTTC. The V gene is TRBV10-2, the J gene TRBJ1-2, with 11 bases fitting TRBD1. This CDR3 contains 17 residues. The germline CDR1 and CDR2 sequences are WSHSY and SAAADI.